One and the same sample provided the 7 T cell receptor beta chains below, sequenced in a study of cytomegalovirus exposure and HLA in healthy donors. Primers for the PCR totalled 60 Vbeta and 13 Jbeta. Profiled with immunoSEQ multiplex PCR; TCRdb holds only in-frame clones, not every one. The table records about 200,000 clones, more than 65% of them present only once. Sequencing input: PBMCs. The receptors stem from a man younger than 35 in good health and CMV-seronegative.

The chain recombines TRBV6-5 with TRBJ1-2; TRBD1 agrees at 9 bases. Germline V gene lookup returns CDR1 MNHEY and CDR2 SVGAGI. Trimming took 7 bases from V and 2 from J; bases not matched to a gene: 8. CDR3 length: 15 amino acids. The CDR3 DNA reads TGTGCCAGCAAAGCAGGACAGGGGATAAACTATGGCTACACCTTC. Translating gives CASKAGQGINYGYTF.

This clone was seen a handful of times. This sequence joins TRBV19 and TRBJ2-7, with 7 nucleotides matching TRBD1. Germline CDR1 is LNHDA and CDR2 is SQIVND (reference sequence). The CDR3 is 14 residues long. Losses at the gene ends were 4 bases for V and 4 bases for J; bases not matched to a gene: 7. The CDR3 region has the DNA TGTGCCAGTAGTACTACGGGGACAGCGTACGAGCAGTACTTC. It encodes CASSTTGTAYEQYF.

The chain is built from TRBV2 and TRBJ1-3; unclear D gene. This CDR3 has 14 residues. CDR1 SNHLY and CDR2 FYNNEI come from the germline V gene. Trimming pared 1 base from V and 3 bases from J, leaving 7 bases between. The CDR3 loop reads CASSEGWSGNTIYF. The CDR3 DNA sequence: TGTGCCAGCAGTGAAGGTTGGAGTGGAAACACCATATATTTT.

This chain connects TRBV5-4 to TRBJ2-5, with 7 bases fitting TRBD2. The CDR3 totals 15 residues. V lost 4 bases and J lost 5; bases outside the gene matches: 11. In germline, CDR1 is SGHNT, CDR2 YYREEE (reference sequence). The CDR3 loop reads CASSLTGTGGETQYF. The CDR3 bases are TGTGCCAGCAGCCTGACCGGGACCGGGGGGGAGACCCAGTACTTC.

The chain has TRBV2 and TRBJ1-2; D gene uncertain. The CDR3 length is 13 residues. The germline gives CDR1 SNHLY, CDR2 FYNNEI. Trimming removed 7 bases from V and 6 bases from J, with 15 bases in between. The CDR3 nucleotides read TGTGCCAGCACCCTAGGGAGTTTCGATGGCTACACCTTC. Translated: CASTLGSFDGYTF.

The chain is built from TRBV6-5 and TRBJ1-6, with D possibly being TRBD1 (5 bases). The length of the CDR3 is 14 residues. Germline V gives CDR1 MNHEY, CDR2 SVGAGI. With 5 bases removed from V and 4 bases from J, the gap between germline ends came to 9 bases. The chain's CDR3 is CASSRTRYNSPLHF. For the CDR3, the DNA is TGTGCCAGCAGTCGGACACGATATAATTCACCCCTCCACTTT.

This sequence joins TRBV9 and TRBJ1-2; D might be TRBD1 (6 bases). Germline CDR1 is SGDLS and CDR2 is YYNGEE. With 3 bases removed from V and 5 bases from J, the gap between germline ends came to 11 bases. CDR3 size: 13 residues. The CDR3 loop reads CASSGQAVYGYTF. CDR3 nucleotide sequence: TGTGCCAGCAGCGGACAGGCGGTGTATGGCTACACCTTC.